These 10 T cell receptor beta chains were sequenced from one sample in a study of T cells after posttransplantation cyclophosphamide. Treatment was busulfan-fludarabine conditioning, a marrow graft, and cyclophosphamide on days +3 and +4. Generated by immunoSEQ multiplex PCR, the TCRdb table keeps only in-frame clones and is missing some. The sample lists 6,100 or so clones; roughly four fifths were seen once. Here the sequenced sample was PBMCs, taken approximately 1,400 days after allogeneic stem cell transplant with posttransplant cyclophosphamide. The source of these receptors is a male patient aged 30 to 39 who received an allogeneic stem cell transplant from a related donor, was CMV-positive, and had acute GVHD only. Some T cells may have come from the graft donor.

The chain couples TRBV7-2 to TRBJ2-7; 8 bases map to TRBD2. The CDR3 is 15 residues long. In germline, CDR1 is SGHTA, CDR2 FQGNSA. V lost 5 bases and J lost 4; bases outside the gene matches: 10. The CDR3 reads CASSLHSGGRYEQYF. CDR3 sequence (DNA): TGTGCCAGCAGCCTCCATTCGGGGGGGCGGTACGAGCAGTACTTC. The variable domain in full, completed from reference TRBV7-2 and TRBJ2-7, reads GAGVSQSPSNKVTEKGKDVELRCDPISGHTALYWYRQSLGQGLEFLIYFQGNSAPDKSGLPSDRFSAERTGGSVSTLTIQRTQQEDSAVYLCASSLHSGGRYEQYFGPGTRLTVT.

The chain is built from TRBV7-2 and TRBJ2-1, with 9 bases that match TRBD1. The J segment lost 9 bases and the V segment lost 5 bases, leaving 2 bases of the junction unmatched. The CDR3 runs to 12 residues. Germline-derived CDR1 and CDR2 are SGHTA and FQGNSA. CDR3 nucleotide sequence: TGTGCCAGCAGCCGGACAGGGGTTGAGCAGTTCTTC. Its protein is CASSRTGVEQFF. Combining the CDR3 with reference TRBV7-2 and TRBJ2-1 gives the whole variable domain GAGVSQSPSNKVTEKGKDVELRCDPISGHTALYWYRQSLGQGLEFLIYFQGNSAPDKSGLPSDRFSAERTGGSVSTLTIQRTQQEDSAVYLCASSRTGVEQFFGPGTRLTVL.

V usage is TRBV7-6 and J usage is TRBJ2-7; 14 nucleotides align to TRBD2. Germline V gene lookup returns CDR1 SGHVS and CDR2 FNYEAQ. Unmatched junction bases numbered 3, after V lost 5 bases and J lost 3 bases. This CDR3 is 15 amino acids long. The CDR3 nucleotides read TGTGCCAGCAGCACCGGACTAGCGGGGGGCTACGAGCAGTACTTC. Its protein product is CASSTGLAGGYEQYF.

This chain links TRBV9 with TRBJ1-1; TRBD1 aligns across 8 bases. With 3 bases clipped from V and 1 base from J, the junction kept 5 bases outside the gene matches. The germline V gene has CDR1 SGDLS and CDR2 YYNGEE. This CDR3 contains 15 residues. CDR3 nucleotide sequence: TGTGCCAGCAGCGAGCGACAGGGGCCGAACACTGAAGCTTTCTTT. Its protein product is CASSERQGPNTEAFF.

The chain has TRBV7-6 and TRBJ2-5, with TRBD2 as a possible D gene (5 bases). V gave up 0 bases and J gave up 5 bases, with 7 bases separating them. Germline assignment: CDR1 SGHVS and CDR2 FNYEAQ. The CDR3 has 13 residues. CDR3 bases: TGTGCCAGCAGCTTAGCATTAGCGGAGACCCAGTACTTC. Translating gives CASSLALAETQYF.

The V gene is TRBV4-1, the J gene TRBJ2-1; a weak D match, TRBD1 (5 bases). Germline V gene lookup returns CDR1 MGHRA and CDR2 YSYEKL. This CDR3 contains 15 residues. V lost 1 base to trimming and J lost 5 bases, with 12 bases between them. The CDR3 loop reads CASSQVGTGHNEQFF. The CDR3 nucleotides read TGCGCCAGCAGCCAAGTGGGTACAGGCCACAATGAGCAGTTCTTC.

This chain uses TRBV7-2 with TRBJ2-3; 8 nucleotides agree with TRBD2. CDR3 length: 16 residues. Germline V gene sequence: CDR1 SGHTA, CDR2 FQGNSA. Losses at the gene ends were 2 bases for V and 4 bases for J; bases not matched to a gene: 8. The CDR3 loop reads CASSLRVRGGPDTQYF. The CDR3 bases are TGTGCCAGCAGCTTACGTGTTCGGGGGGGCCCAGATACGCAGTATTTT.

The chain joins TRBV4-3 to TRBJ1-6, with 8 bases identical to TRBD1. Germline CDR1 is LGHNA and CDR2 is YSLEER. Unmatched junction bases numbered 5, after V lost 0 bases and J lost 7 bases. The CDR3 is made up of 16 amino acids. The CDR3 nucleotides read TGCGCCAGCAGCCAAGAAGGGACAGGAAGCAATTCACCCCTCCACTTT. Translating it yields CASSQEGTGSNSPLHF.

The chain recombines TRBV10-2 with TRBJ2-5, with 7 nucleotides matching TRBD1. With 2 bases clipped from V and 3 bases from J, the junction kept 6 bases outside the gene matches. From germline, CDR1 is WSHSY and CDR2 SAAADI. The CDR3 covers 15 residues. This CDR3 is CASSETTGTEETQYF. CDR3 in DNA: TGCGCCAGCAGTGAGACTACCGGGACAGAAGAGACCCAGTACTTC.

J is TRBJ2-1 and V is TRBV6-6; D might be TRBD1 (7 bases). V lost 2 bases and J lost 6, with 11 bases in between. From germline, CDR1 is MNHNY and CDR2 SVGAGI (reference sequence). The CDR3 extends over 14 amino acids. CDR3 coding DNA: TGTGCCAGCAGTTACGGGCAGGGGGGCAATGAGCAGTTCTTC. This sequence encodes CASSYGQGGNEQFF.